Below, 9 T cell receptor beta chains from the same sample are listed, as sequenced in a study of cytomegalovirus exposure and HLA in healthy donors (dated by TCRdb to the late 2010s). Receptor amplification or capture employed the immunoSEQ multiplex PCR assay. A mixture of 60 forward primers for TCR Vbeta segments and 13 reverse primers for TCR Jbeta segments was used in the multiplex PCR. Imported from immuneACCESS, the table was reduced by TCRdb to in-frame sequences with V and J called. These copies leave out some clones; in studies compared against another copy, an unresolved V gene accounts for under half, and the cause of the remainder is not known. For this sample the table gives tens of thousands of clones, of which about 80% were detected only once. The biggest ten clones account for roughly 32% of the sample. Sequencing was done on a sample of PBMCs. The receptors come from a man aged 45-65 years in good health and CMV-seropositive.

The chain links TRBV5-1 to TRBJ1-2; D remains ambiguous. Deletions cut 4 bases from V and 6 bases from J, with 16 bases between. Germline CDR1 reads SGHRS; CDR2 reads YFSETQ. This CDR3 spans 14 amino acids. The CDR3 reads CASSQTVGLDGYTF. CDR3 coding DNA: TGCGCCAGCAGCCAGACCGTTGGGCTCGATGGCTACACCTTC.

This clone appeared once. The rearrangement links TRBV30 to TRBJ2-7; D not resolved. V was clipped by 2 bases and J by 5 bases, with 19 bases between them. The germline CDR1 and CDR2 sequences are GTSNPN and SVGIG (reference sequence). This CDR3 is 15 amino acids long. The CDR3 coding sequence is TGTGCCTGGAGTACGATTCCTAGAAATTCCCACGAGCAGTACTTC. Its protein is CAWSTIPRNSHEQYF. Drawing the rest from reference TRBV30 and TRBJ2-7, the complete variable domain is SQTIHQWPATLVQPVGSPLSLECTVEGTSNPNLYWYRQAAGRGLQLLFYSVGIGQISSEVPQNLSASRPQDRQFILSSKKLLLSDSGFYLCAWSTIPRNSHEQYFGPGTRLTVT.

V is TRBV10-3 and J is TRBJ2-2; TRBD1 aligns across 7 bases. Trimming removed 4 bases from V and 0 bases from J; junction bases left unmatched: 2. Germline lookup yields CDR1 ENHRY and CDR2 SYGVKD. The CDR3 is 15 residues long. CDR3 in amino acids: CAISGGQTNTGELFF. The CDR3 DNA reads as TGTGCCATCAGTGGGGGACAGACGAACACCGGGGAGCTGTTTTTT.

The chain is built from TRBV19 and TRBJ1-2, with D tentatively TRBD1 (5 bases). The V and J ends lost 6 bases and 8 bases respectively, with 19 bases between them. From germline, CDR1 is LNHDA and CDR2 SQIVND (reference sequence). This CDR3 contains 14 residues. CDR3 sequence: CASSRGEAGRGYTF. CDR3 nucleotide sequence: TGTGCCAGTAGCAGAGGGGAGGCAGGGAGAGGCTACACCTTC.

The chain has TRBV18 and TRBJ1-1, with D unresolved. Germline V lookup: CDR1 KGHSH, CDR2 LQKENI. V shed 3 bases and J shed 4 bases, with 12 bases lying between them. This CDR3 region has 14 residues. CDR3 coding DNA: TGTGCCAGCTCACCTTTACCGGGTCTCACTGAAGCTTTCTTT. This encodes CASSPLPGLTEAFF.

In DNA form, the CDR3 reads TGTGCCAGCAGCTCAGCCTCAGACAGGGGAGGAGGCACTGAAGCTTTCTTT. It yields the protein CASSSASDRGGGTEAFF. V and J are TRBV7-2 and TRBJ1-1; 8 bases map to TRBD1. Germline CDR1 is SGHTA and CDR2 is FQGNSA. The CDR3 is made up of 17 amino acids. J gave up 4 bases and V 4 bases, and 14 bases lay outside the gene matches.

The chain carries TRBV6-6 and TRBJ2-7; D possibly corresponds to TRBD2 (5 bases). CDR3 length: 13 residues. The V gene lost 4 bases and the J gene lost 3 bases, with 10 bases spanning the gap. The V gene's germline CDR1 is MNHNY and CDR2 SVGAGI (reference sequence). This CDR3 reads CASSSGRDYEQYF. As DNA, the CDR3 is TGTGCCAGCAGTTCGGGTCGGGACTACGAGCAGTACTTC.

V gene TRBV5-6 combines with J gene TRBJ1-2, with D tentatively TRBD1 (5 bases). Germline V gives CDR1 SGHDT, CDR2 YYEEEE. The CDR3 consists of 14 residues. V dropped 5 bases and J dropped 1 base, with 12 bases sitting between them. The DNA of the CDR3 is TGTGCCAGCAGGGGGCTGACAGATAACTATGGCTACACCTTC. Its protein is CASRGLTDNYGYTF.

CDR3 nucleotide sequence: TGTGCCAGCAGCTCAGGCGGCGGGTCGATGGTTAATGAGCAGTTCTTC. This sequence encodes CASSSGGGSMVNEQFF. The rearrangement uses TRBV7-2 and TRBJ2-1, with TRBD2 as a possible D gene (5 bases). Germline CDR1 and CDR2: SGHTA and FQGNSA. The V end was cut by 4 bases, the J end by 7 bases, with 20 bases between. CDR3 length equals 16 residues.